The next 9 T cell receptor beta chains were all read from a single sample in a study of neurological immune-mediated disorders. TCRdb re-called the 5' RACE reads through MiXCR, storing one row per CDR3 protein. The table lists about 40,000 distinct CDR3 sequences, under 4% of them singletons. Indicated time point: longitudinal time-point 1 (baseline). Sequencing was carried out using PBMCs. The receptor source for this set is a woman aged 60-75 years with multiple sclerosis.

This clonotype occurred many times. The chain has TRBV29-1 and TRBJ2-7, with a tentative D call TRBD2 (5 bases). The length of the CDR3 is 13 residues. Between the trimmed V and J ends, which lost 8 bases and 3 bases, there was a span of 17 bases. Germline CDR1 reads SQVTM; CDR2 reads ANQGSEA. CDR3 in DNA: TGCAGCTTCCAACGGGGTTCCGTCTACGAGCAGTACTTC. It translates to CSFQRGSVYEQYF.

This clonotype appeared many times. The V gene is TRBV6-5, the J gene TRBJ2-3, with D perhaps matching TRBD1 (7 bases). The germline V gene has CDR1 MNHEY and CDR2 SVGAGI. The CDR3 consists of 15 residues. V was cut by 7 bases and J by 3 bases, with 17 bases left in between. As DNA, the CDR3 is TGTGCCAGCACCAAGGAGGGGGCATGGACAGATACGCAGTATTTT. Protein product: CASTKEGAWTDTQYF.

This clonotype was found many times. The DNA of the CDR3 is TGTGCCAGCAGTAGCGGGGGGGCCCGCGAGACCCAGTACTTC. Residues: CASSSGGARETQYF. V usage is TRBV6-1 and J usage is TRBJ2-5, with 10 bases matching TRBD2. The CDR3 has 14 amino acids. Germline assignment: CDR1 MNHNS and CDR2 SASEGT. V lost 5 bases to trimming and J lost 5 bases; unmatched junction nucleotides: 5.

This clonotype occurred many times. V is TRBV25-1 and J is TRBJ2-5; TRBD2 agrees at 7 bases. V trimming: 2 bases; J trimming: 5 bases; junction bases outside the gene matches: 8. This CDR3 is 15 amino acids long. Germline CDR1 and CDR2: MGHDK and SYGVNS. CDR3 DNA sequence: TGTGCCAGCAGTGAAACTAGCGCAGGTTTTGAGACCCAGTACTTC. Translated: CASSETSAGFETQYF.

This clonotype was detected ten times or more. The chain links TRBV20-1 to TRBJ2-3; D may be TRBD2 (5 bases). In germline, CDR1 is DFQATT, CDR2 SNEGSKA (reference sequence). The V and J ends lost 5 bases and 8 bases respectively, with 14 bases between them. This CDR3 contains 12 residues. DNA of the CDR3: TGCAGTGCTCGACTTAGAGGGCGTACGCAGTATTTT. It codes for CSARLRGRTQYF.

This clonotype was detected many times. The chain is built from TRBV12-3 or TRBV12-4 and TRBJ2-7; D is undetermined. This CDR3 is 14 amino acids long. Trimming removed 5 bases from V and 6 bases from J, with 17 bases in between. CDR3 bases: TGTGCCAGCAGTCCCTCTGTATCGGTTGTCGAGCAGTACTTC. This sequence encodes CASSPSVSVVEQYF.

At least ten counts were recorded for this clonotype. The V call is TRBV6-6, the J call TRBJ1-1; the match to TRBD1 covers 7 bases. CDR3 length equals 14 residues. V dropped 6 bases and J dropped 0; count of bases not matched to a gene: 4. The germline V gene encodes CDR1 MNHNY and CDR2 SVGAGI (reference sequence). CDR3 sequence reads: CASSLGTVNTEAFF. The DNA of the CDR3 is TGTGCCAGCAGCCTCGGGACAGTGAACACTGAAGCTTTCTTT.

In this sample, this clonotype turned up many times. The chain links TRBV18 to TRBJ1-5; the match to TRBD1 covers 7 bases. The CDR3 has 15 residues. V was pared by 5 bases and J by 5 bases, with 9 bases of the junction left unmatched. Germline CDR1 is KGHSH and CDR2 is LQKENI. The CDR3: CASSADTGAHQPQHF. CDR3 DNA: TGTGCCAGCTCAGCGGACACAGGGGCCCATCAGCCCCAGCATTTT. The entire variable domain, with the rest obtained from reference TRBV18 and TRBJ1-5, is as follows: NAGVMQNPRHLVRRRGQEARLRCSPMKGHSHVYWYRQLPEEGLKFMVYLQKENIIDESGMPKERFSAEFPKEGPSILRIQQVVRGDSAAYFCASSADTGAHQPQHFGDGTRLSIL.

This clonotype came up many times. V and J are TRBV7-9 and TRBJ1-1; 8 bases fit TRBD1. V lost 1 base and J lost 6; bases outside the gene matches: 7. Per germline, CDR1 SEHNR and CDR2 FQNEAQ (reference sequence). The CDR3 loop spans 15 amino acids. As DNA, the CDR3 is TGTGCCAGCAGCTTAGTGTCAGGGGGCATGTCTGAAGCTTTCTTT. It specifies CASSLVSGGMSEAFF.